This T cell receptor beta chain is from a study of OX40 agonist ivuxolimab in advanced cancers. This clone was seen a few times. The germline V and J ends were trimmed by 6 bases and 0 bases, with 12 bases remaining between them. The CDR3 is 16 amino acids. Germline CDR1 reads LNHDA; CDR2 reads SQIVND (reference sequence). TCRdb's copy holds only in-frame clones and misses some; the assay was immunoSEQ multiplex PCR. The sample holds about 93,000 clones, roughly 94% seen once. The source was CD4+ or CD8+ T cells sorted from blood, collected in a trial of the OX40 agonist ivuxolimab. The sequence derives from an adult with an advanced solid tumor such as melanoma, head and neck, liver or kidney cancer. This chain connects TRBV19 to TRBJ1-6; the D gene is possibly TRBD1 (5 bases). The CDR3 region is CASREEGSSYNSPLHF. Here the CDR3 DNA reads TGTGCCAGTAGAGAGGAGGGGAGCTCCTATAATTCACCCCTCCACTTT.